The T cell receptor (beta chain) described here comes from a study of OX40 agonist ivuxolimab in advanced cancers. This CDR3 region has 14 residues. The V gene's germline CDR1 is SGHTA and CDR2 FQGNSA. With 1 base removed from V and 9 bases from J, the gap between germline ends came to 13 bases. Some clones are missing from TCRdb's copy, which holds only in-frame ones; the method was immunoSEQ multiplex PCR. The table lists roughly 100,000 clones, 90% to 95% of them singletons. Here the sequenced sample was CD4+ or CD8+ T cells sorted from blood, taken in a trial of the OX40 agonist ivuxolimab. This chain uses TRBV7-2 with TRBJ2-1; D gene unclear. The sequence was obtained from an adult with an advanced solid tumor such as melanoma, head and neck, liver or kidney cancer. DNA for the CDR3: TGTGCCAGCAGCTTAGGCGGACCGCCTTCTGAGCAGTTCTTC. Amino acid sequence: CASSLGGPPSEQFF.